The T cell receptor beta chain under discussion was sequenced for a study of blood T cells in healthy people across ages. The ends were cut back, 5 bases at V and 3 bases at J, with 11 bases in the middle. CDR1 is DFQATT and CDR2 is SNEGSKA in the germline V gene (reference sequence). This CDR3 contains 13 residues. This clonotype was observed a handful of times. A second roughly 6 to 12 cycle PCR used barcoded and J-beta primers. TCRdb re-analysed the 5' RACE reads in MiXCR, keeping a single row per CDR3 protein. The sample holds about 800,000 distinct CDR3 sequences, 20% to 25% seen once. In addition, the sample was reused for a study of T cells of mothers and their children. That report notes: Material was donated by three healthy Caucasian mothers and their six children. The overlap seen between related mothers and children slightly exceeded that of unrelated pairs, though not significantly.

This chain links TRBV20-1 with TRBJ1-3; weak D call: TRBD1 (6 bases). Sequenced material: blood. The TCR originated in a boy aged 5 to 17 in good health. CDR3 in DNA: TGCAGTGCTCGTTACAGGGATGGAAACACCATATATTTT. As protein: CSARYRDGNTIYF.